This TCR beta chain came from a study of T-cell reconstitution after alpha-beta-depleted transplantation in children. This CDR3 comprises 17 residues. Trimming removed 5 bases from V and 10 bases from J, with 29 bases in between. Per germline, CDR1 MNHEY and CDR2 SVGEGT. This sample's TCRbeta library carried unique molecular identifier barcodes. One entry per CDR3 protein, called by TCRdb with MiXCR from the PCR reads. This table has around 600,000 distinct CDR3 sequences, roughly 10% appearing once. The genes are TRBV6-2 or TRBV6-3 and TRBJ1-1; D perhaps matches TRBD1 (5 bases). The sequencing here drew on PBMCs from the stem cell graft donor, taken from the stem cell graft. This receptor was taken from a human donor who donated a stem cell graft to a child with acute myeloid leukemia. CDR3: CASSPALGGTGPSRAFF. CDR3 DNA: TGTGCCAGCAGTCCTGCCCTGGGAGGTACAGGACCCAGTCGAGCTTTCTTT.